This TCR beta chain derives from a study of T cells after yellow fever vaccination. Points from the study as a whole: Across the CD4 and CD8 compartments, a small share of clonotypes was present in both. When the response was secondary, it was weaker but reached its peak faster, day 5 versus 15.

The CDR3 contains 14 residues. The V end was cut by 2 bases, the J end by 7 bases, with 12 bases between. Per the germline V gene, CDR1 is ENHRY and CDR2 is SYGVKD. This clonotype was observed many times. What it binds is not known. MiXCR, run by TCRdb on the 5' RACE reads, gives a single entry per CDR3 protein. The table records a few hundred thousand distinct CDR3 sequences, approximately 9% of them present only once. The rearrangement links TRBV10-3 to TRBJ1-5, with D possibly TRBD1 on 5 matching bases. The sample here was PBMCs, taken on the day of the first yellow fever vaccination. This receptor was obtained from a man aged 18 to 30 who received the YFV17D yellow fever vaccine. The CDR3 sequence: CAISELPGKQPQHF. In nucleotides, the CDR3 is TGTGCCATCAGTGAGCTCCCAGGGAAACAGCCCCAGCATTTT.